This is a list of T cell receptor beta chains from one sample in a study of T cell responses to AZD1222 COVID-19 vaccine. Assay used: immunoSEQ multiplex PCR; TCRdb lists only in-frame clones, some missing. The repertoire has about 200,000 clones, about 94% of them found once; the top ten carry approximately 1.5%. The sample here was peripheral blood, taken 28 days after the second dose of the MenACWY control vaccine. The receptors shown here come from an adult who received the MenACWY meningococcal vaccine as a control. The conserved cysteine and the conserved F or W are not part of the CDR3 here. Fields, in order: J gene, V gene, D gene, CDR3 protein. D genes are given only for firm matches.

TRBJ1-4 | TRBV7-6 | NA | ASSLSGSLYEKLF
TRBJ1-1 | TRBV7-2 | NA | ASSFRSEAF
TRBJ1-2 | TRBV12-3/TRBV12-4 | NA | ASSFGGEDGYT
TRBJ2-2 | TRBV19 | TRBD2 | ASARGSMYTGELF
TRBJ1-1 | TRBV6-5 | NA | ASSREARGTEAF
TRBJ2-5 | TRBV5-1 | TRBD1 | ASSAGTGEGETQY
TRBJ2-3 | TRBV11-3 | TRBD2 | ASSSSGTFTDTQY
TRBJ2-7 | TRBV9 | TRBD1 | ASSITPGQGSEQY
TRBJ2-5 | TRBV12-3/TRBV12-4 | TRBD2 | ASSFAGEETQY
TRBJ2-3 | TRBV13 | NA | ASSLEGSTTDTQY
TRBJ1-2 | TRBV27 | TRBD1 | ASSAYPGTGSDGYT